Listed here are 9 T cell receptor beta chains from one sample, sequenced in a study of prognosis after radiotherapy for stage I lung cancer. Amplification of the TCR beta CDR3 (from genomic DNA) was done by two-round multiplex PCR. Amplification in first-round PCR relied on primers specific to each TRBV and TRBJ gene. A single record per CDR3 protein comes from TCRdb applying MiXCR to the multiplex PCR reads. The sample shows about 30,000 distinct CDR3 sequences, roughly 30% of them seen only once. The sequenced sample was PBMCs, obtained before or after stereotactic body radiation therapy (not recorded which). These receptors all stem from a donor at least 50 years old with non-small cell lung cancer.

As to this clonotype: A far larger clone lies a single base away; this is likely a read error. The chain carries TRBV6-5 and TRBJ2-7; D is ambiguous. The J call may be faulty, since TRBJ2-5 better matches the DNA end. The germline CDR1 and CDR2 sequences are MNHEY and SVGAGI. There are 15 residues in the CDR3. Here the CDR3 reads CASSYSVSKGQTQYF. The CDR3 DNA reads TGTGCCAGCAGTTACTCCGTGTCTAAAGGGCAGACCCAGTACTTC.

This rearrangement joins TRBV5-1 to TRBJ1-1, with TRBD1 matching over 7 bases. This CDR3 contains 17 residues. Germline trimming cut 0 bases from V and 4 bases from J; bases unmatched to any gene: 12. Germline lookup yields CDR1 SGHRS and CDR2 YFSETQ. This chain's CDR3 is CASSLGQGALGGTEAFF. DNA of the CDR3: TGCGCCAGCAGCTTGGGACAGGGAGCTTTAGGCGGCACTGAAGCTTTCTTT. Using reference TRBV5-1 and TRBJ1-1 for the parts outside the CDR3, the full variable domain is KAGVTQTPRYLIKTRGQQVTLSCSPISGHRSVSWYQQTPGQGLQFLFEYFSETQRNKGNFPGRFSGRQFSNSRSEMNVSTLELGDSALYLCASSLGQGALGGTEAFFGQGTRLTVV.

This sequence joins TRBV6-1 and TRBJ1-2; no clear D gene. Trimming took off 5 bases at V and 0 bases at J, with 10 bases between the two ends. Germline V gene data show CDR1 as MNHNS and CDR2 as SASEGT. The CDR3 contains 14 residues. Written as DNA, the CDR3 is TGTGCCAGCAGTTACATGGCAACTAACTATGGCTACACCTTC. It yields the protein CASSYMATNYGYTF.

This clonotype was found once. The rearrangement uses TRBV4-1 and TRBJ2-7; no reliable D call. V dropped 1 base and J dropped 5 bases, with 12 bases sitting between them. The length of the CDR3 is 14 residues. Germline V gives CDR1 MGHRA, CDR2 YSYEKL. The CDR3 reads CASSQGTYLDEQYF. The CDR3 DNA follows: TGCGCCAGCAGCCAAGGGACCTACCTTGACGAGCAGTACTTC.

This clonotype was seen a single time. The V call is TRBV6-2 or TRBV6-3, the J call TRBJ1-1; 7 bases line up with TRBD1. CDR1 is MNHEY and CDR2 is SVGEGT in the germline V gene. This CDR3 has 16 amino acids. V trimming: 10 bases; J trimming: 4 bases; junction bases outside the gene matches: 18. The chain's CDR3 is CANRETGVPLGTEAFF. CDR3 DNA: TGTGCCAACAGAGAAACAGGGGTCCCTTTAGGCACTGAAGCTTTCTTT.

Ten or more counts support this clonotype. V is TRBV4-1 and J is TRBJ1-1; D is ambiguous. V was cut by 4 bases and J by 3 bases, with 12 bases left in between. The CDR3 length is 14 residues. Germline CDR1 MGHRA, CDR2 YSYEKL. The CDR3 DNA is TGCGCCAGCAGCCCAAGGTTGCGGGACACTGAAGCTTTCTTT. Its translation is CASSPRLRDTEAFF.

This clonotype was seen repeatedly, ten times or more. The chain couples TRBV12-5 to TRBJ2-3; D may correspond to TRBD1 or TRBD2 (6 bases each). Trimming took off 4 bases at V and 3 bases at J, with 11 bases between the two ends. This CDR3 has 14 amino acids. Germline lookup yields CDR1 LGHNT and CDR2 FRNRAP. The CDR3: CASGYGGVTDTQYF. CDR3 sequence (DNA): TGTGCTAGTGGTTACGGGGGCGTGACAGATACGCAGTATTTT.

This clonotype was observed many times. The chain is built from TRBV2 and TRBJ1-5; D may be TRBD1 (6 bases). The length of the CDR3 is 13 residues. V lost 5 bases to trimming and J lost 4 bases, with 9 bases between them. CDR1 SNHLY and CDR2 FYNNEI come from the germline V gene. CDR3 DNA sequence: TGTGCCAGCAGTAAACAGGGAAATCAGCCCCAGCATTTT. Its translation is CASSKQGNQPQHF.

The sample holds many counts of this clonotype. This chain links TRBV7-2 with TRBJ2-2; 9 bases fit TRBD2. The CDR3 spans 16 residues. V was pared by 2 bases and J by 4 bases, with 5 bases of the junction left unmatched. Germline V CDR1 and CDR2: SGHTA, FQGNSA. The CDR3 nucleotides are TGTGCCAGCAGCTTAAGGCGGGGGGGGATCACCGGGGAGCTGTTTTTT. Translated: CASSLRRGGITGELFF.